The next 8 T cell receptor beta chains were all read from a single sample in a study of blood T cell repertoires in COVID-19. The protocol was immunoSEQ multiplex PCR, while the TCRdb copy is restricted to in-frame clones and leaves out a portion. The repertoire consists of about 440,000 clones, with nearly 90% occurring once and the leading ten covering 1.5% to 2%. Sequencing input: PBMCs or T cells enriched from blood (not recorded which). The receptor source for this set is a woman aged 18-29 years with acute COVID-19.

This sequence joins TRBV5-1 and TRBJ2-7; 7 bases map to TRBD1. The CDR3 spans 14 residues. Per germline, CDR1 SGHRS and CDR2 YFSETQ. V was pared by 0 bases and J by 5 bases, with 5 bases of the junction left unmatched. DNA for the CDR3: TGCGCCAGCAGCTTGGAGGGGGCCCCCAACGAGCAGTACTTC. Residues: CASSLEGAPNEQYF.

The chain links TRBV10-3 to TRBJ1-2, with 12 bases that match TRBD1. The V gene's germline CDR1 is ENHRY and CDR2 SYGVKD. The J segment lost 4 bases and the V segment lost 4 bases, leaving 16 bases of the junction unmatched. This CDR3 is 19 amino acids long. This CDR3 reads CAISGGTGGYGPALYGYTF. DNA of the CDR3: TGTGCCATCAGTGGAGGGACAGGGGGCTATGGGCCGGCACTCTATGGCTACACCTTC.

V usage is TRBV9 and J usage is TRBJ1-2, with TRBD1 matching 7 bases. Germline CDR1 SGDLS, CDR2 YYNGEE. V lost 3 bases and J lost 5; bases outside the gene matches: 7. The CDR3 is 14 residues long. The CDR3 reads CASSGEGQSYGYTF. The CDR3 bases are TGTGCCAGCAGCGGCGAGGGACAGTCTTATGGCTACACCTTC.

The chain joins TRBV13 to TRBJ1-3; 8 bases are shared with TRBD1. The germline V gene encodes CDR1 PRHDT and CDR2 FYEKMQ (reference sequence). The CDR3 has 17 residues. The trim removed 3 bases at V and 5 bases at J, leaving 12 bases unmatched. CDR3 DNA: TGTGCCAGCAGCTTGGGGACAGGCCGCCGAGGGAGAAACACCATATATTTT. It specifies CASSLGTGRRGRNTIYF.

The rearrangement joins TRBV7-9 to TRBJ2-5; D possibly corresponds to TRBD2 (6 bases). The CDR3 has 13 amino acids. Germline V gives CDR1 SEHNR, CDR2 FQNEAQ (reference sequence). V gave up 1 base and J gave up 5 bases, with 8 bases separating them. DNA of the CDR3: TGTGCCAGCAGCTTAGGCGCGGGGGAGACCCAGTACTTC. As protein: CASSLGAGETQYF.

As to this clone: Other DNA sequences in this sample translate to the same CDR3. This chain links TRBV2 with TRBJ1-5; D is uncertain. V was pared by 1 base and J by 0 bases, with 7 bases between. Germline V gene lookup returns CDR1 SNHLY and CDR2 FYNNEI. The CDR3 is 15 residues long. The CDR3 spells CASSEGAGSNQPQHF. CDR3 nucleotide sequence: TGTGCCAGCAGTGAAGGCGCGGGTAGCAATCAGCCCCAGCATTTT.

The J gene is TRBJ2-2, the V gene TRBV5-1, with D possibly TRBD2 on 7 matching bases. Trimming stripped 0 bases from V and 3 bases from J, with 15 bases between. From germline, CDR1 is SGHRS and CDR2 YFSETQ. The CDR3 loop spans 17 amino acids. DNA of the CDR3: TGCGCCAGCAGCTTGGTAGTGGGGGGGCCGGACACCGGGGAGCTGTTTTTT. This gives the protein CASSLVVGGPDTGELFF. Filled out from reference TRBV5-1 and TRBJ2-2, the complete variable domain reads KAGVTQTPRYLIKTRGQQVTLSCSPISGHRSVSWYQQTPGQGLQFLFEYFSETQRNKGNFPGRFSGRQFSNSRSEMNVSTLELGDSALYLCASSLVVGGPDTGELFFGEGSRLTVL.

This clone came up a few times. This rearrangement joins TRBV7-2 to TRBJ2-3, with 7 nucleotides matching TRBD2. Unmatched junction bases numbered 8, after V lost 1 base and J lost 7 bases. This CDR3 is 15 amino acids long. Germline CDR1 SGHTA, CDR2 FQGNSA. For the CDR3, the DNA is TGTGCCAGCAGCTTAGAGCCGCGGGAGTGGTATACGCAGTATTTT. This gives the protein CASSLEPREWYTQYF.